The 27 T cell receptor beta chains in this list originate from one sample, sequenced in a study of blood T cell repertoires in COVID-19. Sequencing used immunoSEQ multiplex PCR; TCRdb keeps in-frame clones, though not all of them. The table shows about 29,000 clones, with 70% to 90% occurring only once. The sequenced material came from peripheral blood. Every receptor here comes from a man in his sixties or seventies with active COVID-19.

This chain uses TRBV18 with TRBJ2-6, with D perhaps TRBD2 (6 bases). Trimming removed 3 bases from V and 2 bases from J, with 17 bases in between. CDR1 is KGHSH, CDR2 LQKENI, per germline. The CDR3 is made up of 18 amino acids. DNA for the CDR3: TGTGCCAGCTCACCTTACCTACTAGGGGAGGCTGGGGCCAACGTCCTGACTTTC. Amino acids: CASSPYLLGEAGANVLTF. The entire variable domain, with the rest obtained from reference TRBV18 and TRBJ2-6, is as follows: NAGVMQNPRHLVRRRGQEARLRCSPMKGHSHVYWYRQLPEEGLKFMVYLQKENIIDESGMPKERFSAEFPKEGPSILRIQQVVRGDSAAYFCASSPYLLGEAGANVLTFGAGSRLTVL.

This rearrangement joins TRBV11-2 to TRBJ2-7; a weak D match, TRBD1 (7 bases). Germline V gene data show CDR1 as SGHAT and CDR2 as FQNNGV. With 0 bases removed from V and 6 bases from J, the gap between germline ends came to 12 bases. This CDR3 contains 14 residues. CDR3 loop: CASSLEFQGGEQYF. In DNA, the CDR3 is TGTGCCAGCAGCTTAGAGTTCCAGGGGGGCGAGCAGTACTTC.

The chain combines TRBV4-3 with TRBJ1-2; D is perhaps TRBD1 (6 bases). The CDR3 length is 14 residues. The germline CDR1 and CDR2 sequences are LGHNA and YSLEER. The V end lost 3 bases, the J end lost 4 bases, and 12 bases lay between the germline ends. The CDR3 sequence is CASSHGGASYGYTF. In DNA, the CDR3 is TGCGCCAGCAGCCACGGGGGGGCCAGCTATGGCTACACCTTC.

The chain combines TRBV10-1 with TRBJ2-3, with a weak D call TRBD2 (6 bases). CDR1 and CDR2 from the germline V gene are WNHNN and SYGVQD (reference sequence). The CDR3 spans 15 residues. V was pared by 7 bases and J by 0 bases, with 14 bases between. CDR3 protein: CASNYSGQSTDTQYF. The CDR3 DNA reads TGCGCCAGCAATTACAGCGGGCAGAGCACAGATACGCAGTATTTT.

The genes are TRBV19 and TRBJ2-1, with 8 positions matching TRBD1. The ends lost 1 base at V and 6 bases at J; junction bases unmatched: 2. The germline V gene has CDR1 LNHDA and CDR2 SQIVND (reference sequence). The CDR3 is 14 amino acids. The CDR3 DNA follows: TGTGCCAGTAGTATAGCCAGGGGGCTCAATGAGCAGTTCTTC. This encodes CASSIARGLNEQFF.

The CDR3 nucleotides read TGTGCCAGTAGTATAAGGGGGAACACTGAAGCTTTCTTT. This encodes CASSIRGNTEAFF. V is TRBV19 and J is TRBJ1-1; D may be TRBD1 (5 bases). Germline V gives CDR1 LNHDA, CDR2 SQIVND (reference sequence). The CDR3 has 13 residues. Trimming removed 2 bases from V and 1 base from J, with 5 bases in between. Together with reference TRBV19 and TRBJ1-1, the CDR3 gives the full variable domain: DGGITQSPKYLFRKEGQNVTLSCEQNLNHDAMYWYRQDPGQGLRLIYYSQIVNDFQKGDIAEGYSVSREKKESFPLTVTSAQKNPTAFYLCASSIRGNTEAFFGQGTRLTVV.

The chain recombines TRBV27 with TRBJ2-1; possible D gene TRBD1, 5 bases. The CDR3 is made up of 14 amino acids. Trimming took off 0 bases at V and 4 bases at J, with 7 bases between the two ends. Looked up from germline, CDR1 is MNHEY and CDR2 is SMNVEV (reference sequence). CDR3 protein: CASSLSDNYNEQFF. The CDR3, as DNA: TGTGCCAGCAGTTTATCGGACAATTACAATGAGCAGTTCTTC.

On this clone itself: Sequence at one end of the junction differs from germline and may be a read error. V usage is TRBV7-7 and J usage is TRBJ2-1; 11 nucleotides line up with TRBD2. The germline V gene encodes CDR1 SSHAT and CDR2 FNYEAQ (reference sequence). The CDR3 is made up of 15 amino acids. The CDR3 DNA is TGTGCTAGCAGCGATAGCGGGGGGGGTTGGAATGAGCAGTTCTTC. Encoded protein: CASSDSGGGWNEQFF.

This chain connects TRBV6-2 or TRBV6-3 to TRBJ2-3; 11 bases agree with TRBD2. This CDR3 has 19 residues. Germline V gene sequence: CDR1 MNHEY, CDR2 SVGEGT. With V trimmed by 3 bases and J by 0 bases, 11 bases remained unmatched. The CDR3 here is CASSYPGLAGGPSTDTQYF. CDR3 nucleotide sequence: TGTGCCAGCAGTTATCCCGGGCTAGCGGGGGGCCCTAGCACAGATACGCAGTATTTT.

In DNA, the CDR3 is TGTGCCAGCAGCGTAGATGGGACTAGGCTTGTGACCCAGTACTTC. Its translation is CASSVDGTRLVTQYF. The V call is TRBV9, the J call TRBJ2-5; TRBD2 matches 8 bases. This CDR3 region has 15 residues. The V gene's germline CDR1 is SGDLS and CDR2 YYNGEE. The V gene end was trimmed by 0 bases and the J gene end by 7 bases; junction bases not matched to a gene: 8. Using reference TRBV9 and TRBJ2-5 for the parts outside the CDR3, the full variable domain is DSGVTQTPKHLITATGQRVTLRCSPRSGDLSVYWYQQSLDQGLQFLIQYYNGEERAKGNILERFSAQQFPDLHSELNLSSLELGDSALYFCASSVDGTRLVTQYFGPGTRLLVL.

The V and J genes are TRBV19 and TRBJ2-1, with 11 bases matching TRBD1. This CDR3 has 15 amino acids. Germline V gene lookup returns CDR1 LNHDA and CDR2 SQIVND (reference sequence). The trim removed 5 bases at V and 5 bases at J, leaving 5 bases unmatched. This CDR3 reads CASSSGTGGNNEQFF. As DNA, the CDR3 is TGTGCCAGTAGTTCCGGGACAGGGGGGAACAATGAGCAGTTCTTC.

This rearrangement joins TRBV9 to TRBJ2-3; D is undetermined. Per germline, CDR1 SGDLS and CDR2 YYNGEE. V was clipped by 0 bases and J by 6 bases, with 14 bases between them. CDR3 length: 15 amino acids. In nucleotides, the CDR3 is TGTGCCAGCAGCGTAGGTGGCGGCGTGGTGGATACGCAGTATTTT. Translating gives CASSVGGGVVDTQYF.

In its sample, this clone was seen once. The chain employs TRBV18 and TRBJ2-3; unclear D gene. The CDR3 is 14 residues long. The germline V and J ends were trimmed by 4 bases and 4 bases, with 12 bases remaining between them. Germline CDR1 reads KGHSH; CDR2 reads LQKENI. Written as DNA, the CDR3 is TGTGCCAGCTCACTAGAAAGAGAATCAGATACGCAGTATTTT. This gives the protein CASSLERESDTQYF.

V gene TRBV7-9 combines with J gene TRBJ1-5; 7 nucleotides line up with TRBD1. This CDR3 region has 13 residues. Germline loops: CDR1 SEHNR, CDR2 FQNEAQ (reference sequence). The trim removed 5 bases at V and 5 bases at J, leaving 3 bases unmatched. This chain's CDR3 is CASSPTGDQPQHF. The CDR3 DNA reads TGTGCCAGCAGCCCTACAGGGGATCAGCCCCAGCATTTT. The whole variable domain, remainder taken from reference TRBV7-9 and TRBJ1-5, is DTGVSQNPRHKITKRGQNVTFRCDPISEHNRLYWYRQTLGQGPEFLTYFQNEAQLEKSRLLSDRFSAERPKGSFSTLEIQRTEQGDSAMYLCASSPTGDQPQHFGDGTRLSIL.

The V and J genes are TRBV29-1 and TRBJ1-1, with 7 bases fitting TRBD1. Trimming at V came to 5 bases and at J to 8 bases, leaving 14 bases not matched to a gene. Germline loops: CDR1 SQVTM, CDR2 ANQGSEA. This CDR3 is built from 14 residues. The CDR3, as DNA: TGCAGCGTTTTGAGCGGTGTAGGGGGCCCAGAAGCTTTCTTT. It specifies CSVLSGVGGPEAFF.

By frequency in the sample, this clone is medium-sized. This rearrangement joins TRBV29-1 to TRBJ2-5; TRBD2 is a possible D gene (5 bases). From germline, CDR1 is SQVTM and CDR2 ANQGSEA. V lost 1 base, J lost 6 bases, and 12 bases lay in between. The CDR3 runs to 13 residues. The CDR3 reads CSVEGVIGKTQYF. The CDR3 nucleotides are TGCAGCGTTGAAGGTGTGATCGGGAAGACCCAGTACTTC.

Here the CDR3 DNA reads TGTGCCAGCAGCTTAGCAGGGAGCGGCGTCAAAGATGAGCAGTTCTTC. Its protein product is CASSLAGSGVKDEQFF. The chain recombines TRBV7-2 with TRBJ2-1; TRBD2 might be the D (5 bases). CDR3 length: 16 amino acids. The V gene's germline CDR1 is SGHTA and CDR2 FQGNSA. With 0 bases removed from V and 8 bases from J, the gap between germline ends came to 17 bases.

The V and J genes are TRBV30 and TRBJ1-5; weak D call: TRBD1 (6 bases). The CDR3 covers 15 residues. CDR1 GTSNPN and CDR2 SVGIG come from the germline V gene (reference sequence). V lost 1 base and J 6 bases, leaving 16 bases between the germline ends. The CDR3 coding sequence is TGTGCCTGGAGTGAAGAAGGGGGTTTTCCTCAGCCCCAGCATTTT. It translates to CAWSEEGGFPQPQHF.

This chain links TRBV5-1 with TRBJ1-4; D is unclear. The CDR3 loop spans 15 amino acids. CDR1 and CDR2 from the germline V gene are SGHRS and YFSETQ. The V end was cut by 4 bases, the J end by 4 bases, with 14 bases between. CDR3 sequence reads: CASSVDPTINEKLFF. In nucleotides, the CDR3 is TGCGCCAGCAGCGTGGACCCTACTATTAATGAAAAACTGTTTTTT.

This chain joins TRBV4-1 and TRBJ2-1, with no clear D. CDR3 length equals 16 residues. CDR1 MGHRA and CDR2 YSYEKL come from the germline V gene. The V gene lost 3 bases and the J gene lost 0 bases, with 12 bases spanning the gap. The CDR3 protein is CASSHIDLISYNEQFF. CDR3 sequence (DNA): TGCGCCAGCAGCCATATCGACTTAATCTCCTACAATGAGCAGTTCTTC.

This rearrangement joins TRBV4-2 to TRBJ2-1; 13 bases agree with TRBD2. The ends lost 0 bases at V and 6 bases at J; junction bases unmatched: 8. Germline V gene sequence: CDR1 LGHNA, CDR2 YNFKEQ. This CDR3 has 18 amino acids. The CDR3 DNA reads TGTGCCAGCAGCCAAGAAGGAGCTGGACTAGCGGGGGTCAATGAGCAGTTCTTC. Translation: CASSQEGAGLAGVNEQFF.

The J gene is TRBJ1-6, the V gene TRBV19, with 10 positions matching TRBD1. Germline V gene sequence: CDR1 LNHDA, CDR2 SQIVND (reference sequence). The CDR3 sequence is 16 residues long. The V segment lost 3 bases and the J segment 4 bases; nucleotides outside the gene matches: 3. This chain's CDR3 is CASSIGTGVYNSPLHF. The CDR3 nucleotides read TGTGCCAGTAGTATCGGGACAGGGGTTTATAATTCACCCCTCCACTTT.

This sequence joins TRBV19 and TRBJ2-1, with 9 bases lining up with TRBD1. This CDR3 spans 15 amino acids. The trim removed 6 bases at V and 0 bases at J, leaving 3 bases unmatched. Germline V lookup: CDR1 LNHDA, CDR2 SQIVND (reference sequence). CDR3 protein: CASREGQGSYNEQFF. In nucleotides, the CDR3 is TGTGCCAGTAGAGAGGGACAGGGCTCCTACAATGAGCAGTTCTTC.

The V call is TRBV7-6, the J call TRBJ2-3, with 15 bases identical to TRBD2. The CDR3 contains 17 residues. CDR1 is SGHVS, CDR2 FNYEAQ, per germline. V lost 5 bases to trimming and J lost 1 base; unmatched junction nucleotides: 4. CDR3 amino acids: CASSVGLAGGGTDTQYF. In DNA, the CDR3 is TGTGCCAGCAGCGTCGGACTAGCGGGGGGGGGCACAGATACGCAGTATTTT.

The rearrangement uses TRBV18 and TRBJ1-1, with D perhaps matching TRBD1 (5 bases). The CDR3 is made up of 16 amino acids. Germline V lookup: CDR1 KGHSH, CDR2 LQKENI. The ends were cut back, 0 bases at V and 2 bases at J, with 13 bases in the middle. This CDR3 is CASSPPGFRDNTEAFF. In nucleotides, the CDR3 is TGTGCCAGCTCACCACCGGGGTTCAGGGATAACACTGAAGCTTTCTTT.

The gene calls are TRBV5-1 and TRBJ2-6, with D perhaps TRBD2 (7 bases). V lost 3 bases, J lost 4 bases, and 11 bases lay in between. The germline CDR1 and CDR2 sequences are SGHRS and YFSETQ. The CDR3 contains 15 residues. The CDR3, as DNA: TGCGCCAGCAGCTCCGGGGGGCCCGGGGCCAACGTCCTGACTTTC. Residues: CASSSGGPGANVLTF.

V is TRBV4-1 and J is TRBJ2-3; 10 positions agree with TRBD2. The CDR3 has 19 amino acids. Looked up from germline, CDR1 is MGHRA and CDR2 is YSYEKL. V trimming: 3 bases; J trimming: 4 bases; junction bases outside the gene matches: 16. The CDR3 DNA follows: TGCGCCAGCAGCCACCCTTTAGGGGCCGCTAGCGGGGGCTCAGATACGCAGTATTTT. Its translation is CASSHPLGAASGGSDTQYF.